This TCR beta chain stems from a study of cytomegalovirus exposure and HLA in healthy donors. Vbeta (60) and Jbeta (13) primers were used in the PCR. TCRdb's table, derived via immunoSEQ multiplex PCR, lists solely in-frame clones and lacks some. The repertoire holds fewer than 200,000 clones, with 75% as singletons. V lost 6 bases and J lost 0, with 13 bases in between. This CDR3 has 15 amino acids. CDR1 and CDR2 from the germline V gene are SGHAT and FQNNGV. The TCR originated in a male donor in good health and CMV-seronegative. V gene TRBV11-2 combines with J gene TRBJ2-3, with a tentative D call TRBD2 (5 bases). Material for sequencing was PBMCs. The CDR3 loop reads CASSEGAGSTDTQYF. Here the CDR3 DNA reads TGTGCCAGCAGTGAAGGCGCGGGCAGCACAGATACGCAGTATTTT.